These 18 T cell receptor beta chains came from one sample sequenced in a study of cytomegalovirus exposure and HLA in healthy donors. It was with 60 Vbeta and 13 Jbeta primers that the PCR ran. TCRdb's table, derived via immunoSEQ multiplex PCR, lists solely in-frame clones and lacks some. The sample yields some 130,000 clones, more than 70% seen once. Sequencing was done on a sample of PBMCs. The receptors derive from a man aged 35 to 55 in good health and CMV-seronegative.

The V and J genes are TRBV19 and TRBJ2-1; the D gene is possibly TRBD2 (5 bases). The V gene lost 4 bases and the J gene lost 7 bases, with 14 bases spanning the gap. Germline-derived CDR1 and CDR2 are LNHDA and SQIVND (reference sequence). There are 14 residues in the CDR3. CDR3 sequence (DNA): TGTGCCAGTAGTAATTGGGAGTTAGGTAATGAGCAGTTCTTC. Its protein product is CASSNWELGNEQFF.

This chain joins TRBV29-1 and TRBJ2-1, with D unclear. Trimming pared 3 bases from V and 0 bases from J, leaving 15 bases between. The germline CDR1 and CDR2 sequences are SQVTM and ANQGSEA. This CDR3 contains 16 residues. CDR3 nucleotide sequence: TGCAGCGTTGAGAACCCGCGGAAGAGCTCCTACAATGAGCAGTTCTTC. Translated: CSVENPRKSSYNEQFF.

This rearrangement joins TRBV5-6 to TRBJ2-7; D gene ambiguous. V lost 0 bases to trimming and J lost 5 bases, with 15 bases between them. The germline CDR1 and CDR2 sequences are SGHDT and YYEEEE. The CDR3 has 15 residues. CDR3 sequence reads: CASSLESRRWDEQYF. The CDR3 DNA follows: TGTGCCAGCAGCTTGGAGTCCAGGCGTTGGGACGAGCAGTACTTC.

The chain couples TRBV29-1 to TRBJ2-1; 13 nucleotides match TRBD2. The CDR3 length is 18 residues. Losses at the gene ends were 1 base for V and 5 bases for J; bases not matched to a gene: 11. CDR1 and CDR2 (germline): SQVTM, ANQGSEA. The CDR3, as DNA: TGCAGCGTTGAAGTCGGACTAGCGGGAGCCGTACGGAACAATGAGCAGTTCTTC. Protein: CSVEVGLAGAVRNNEQFF.

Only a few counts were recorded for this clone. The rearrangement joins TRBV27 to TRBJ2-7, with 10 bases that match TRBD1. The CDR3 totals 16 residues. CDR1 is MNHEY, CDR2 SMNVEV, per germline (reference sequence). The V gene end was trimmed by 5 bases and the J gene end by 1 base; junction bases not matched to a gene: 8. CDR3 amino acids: CASSPKTGGASYEQYF. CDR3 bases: TGTGCCAGCAGTCCTAAGACAGGGGGCGCTTCCTACGAGCAGTACTTC.

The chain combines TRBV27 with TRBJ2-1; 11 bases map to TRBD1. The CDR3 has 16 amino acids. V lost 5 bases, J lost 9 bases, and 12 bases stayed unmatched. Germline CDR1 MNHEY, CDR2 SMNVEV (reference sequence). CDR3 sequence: CASSPRPGQGESEQFF. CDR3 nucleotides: TGTGCCAGCAGTCCGAGACCGGGACAGGGGGAGAGTGAGCAGTTCTTC.

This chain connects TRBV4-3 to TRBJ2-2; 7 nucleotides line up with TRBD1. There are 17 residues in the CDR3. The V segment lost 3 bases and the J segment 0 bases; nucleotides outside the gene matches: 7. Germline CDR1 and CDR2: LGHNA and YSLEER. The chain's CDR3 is CASSQSRDSANTGELFF. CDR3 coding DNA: TGCGCCAGCAGCCAGAGCCGGGACAGTGCGAACACCGGGGAGCTGTTTTTT.

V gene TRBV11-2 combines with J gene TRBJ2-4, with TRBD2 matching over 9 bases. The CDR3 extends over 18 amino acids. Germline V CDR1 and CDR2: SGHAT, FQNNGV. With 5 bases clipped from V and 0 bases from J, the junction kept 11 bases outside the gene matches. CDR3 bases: TGTGCCAGCAGCGATACCCGCGCGGGGGGGCTAGCCAAAAACATTCAGTACTTC. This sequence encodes CASSDTRAGGLAKNIQYF.

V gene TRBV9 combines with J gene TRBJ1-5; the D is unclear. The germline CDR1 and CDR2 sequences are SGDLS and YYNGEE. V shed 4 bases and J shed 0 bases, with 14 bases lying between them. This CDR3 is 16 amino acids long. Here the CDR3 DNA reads TGTGCCAGCAGCCCCGGTGGAGCCCATAGCAATCAGCCCCAGCATTTT. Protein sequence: CASSPGGAHSNQPQHF.

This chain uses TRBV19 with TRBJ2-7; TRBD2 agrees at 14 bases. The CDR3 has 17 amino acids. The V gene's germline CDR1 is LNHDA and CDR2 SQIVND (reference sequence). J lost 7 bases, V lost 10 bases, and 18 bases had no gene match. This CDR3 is CATQNHGLAGGLGEQYF. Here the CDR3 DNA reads TGTGCCACCCAAAACCACGGACTAGCGGGAGGCCTTGGAGAGCAGTACTTC.

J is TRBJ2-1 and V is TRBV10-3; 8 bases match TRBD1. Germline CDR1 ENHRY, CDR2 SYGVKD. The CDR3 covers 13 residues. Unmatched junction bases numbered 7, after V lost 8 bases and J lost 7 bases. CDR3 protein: CAIVGQGTNEQFF. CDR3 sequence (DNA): TGTGCCATCGTCGGACAGGGAACGAATGAGCAGTTCTTC.

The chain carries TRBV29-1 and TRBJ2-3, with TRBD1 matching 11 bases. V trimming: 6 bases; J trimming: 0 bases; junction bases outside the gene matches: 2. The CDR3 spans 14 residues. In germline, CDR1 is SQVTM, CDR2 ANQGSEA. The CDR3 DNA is TGCAGCGTGGGACAGGGGGGTAGCACAGATACGCAGTATTTT. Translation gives CSVGQGGSTDTQYF.

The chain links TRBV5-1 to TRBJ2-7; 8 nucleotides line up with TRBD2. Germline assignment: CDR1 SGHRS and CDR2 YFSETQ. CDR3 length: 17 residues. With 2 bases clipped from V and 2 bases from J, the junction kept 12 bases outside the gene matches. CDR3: CASSLYPPSGPTYEQYF. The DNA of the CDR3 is TGCGCCAGCAGCTTATATCCCCCTAGCGGGCCAACCTACGAGCAGTACTTC.

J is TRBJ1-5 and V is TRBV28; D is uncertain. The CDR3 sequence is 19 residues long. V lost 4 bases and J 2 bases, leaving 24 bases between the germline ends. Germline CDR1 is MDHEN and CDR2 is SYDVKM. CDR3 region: CASSSPPAGRGLGNQPQHF. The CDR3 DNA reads TGTGCCAGCAGTTCGCCACCAGCAGGCAGAGGGTTGGGCAATCAGCCCCAGCATTTT. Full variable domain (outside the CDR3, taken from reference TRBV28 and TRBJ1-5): DVKVTQSSRYLVKRTGEKVFLECVQDMDHENMFWYRQDPGLGLRLIYFSYDVKMKEKGDIPEGYSVSREKKERFSLILESASTNQTSMYLCASSSPPAGRGLGNQPQHFGDGTRLSIL.

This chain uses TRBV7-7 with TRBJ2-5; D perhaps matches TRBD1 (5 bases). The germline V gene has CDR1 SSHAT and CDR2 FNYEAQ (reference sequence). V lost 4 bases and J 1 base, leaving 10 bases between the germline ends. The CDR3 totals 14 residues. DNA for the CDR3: TGTGCCAGCAGCTCTACAGGAATCCAAGAGACCCAGTACTTC. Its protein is CASSSTGIQETQYF.

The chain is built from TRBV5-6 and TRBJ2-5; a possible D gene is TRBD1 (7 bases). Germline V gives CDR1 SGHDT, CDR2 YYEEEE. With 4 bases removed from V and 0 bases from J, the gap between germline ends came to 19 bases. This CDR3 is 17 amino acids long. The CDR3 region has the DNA TGTGCCAGCAGCCCCCAGGGGGGCCAGATAAACCAAGAGACCCAGTACTTC. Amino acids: CASSPQGGQINQETQYF.

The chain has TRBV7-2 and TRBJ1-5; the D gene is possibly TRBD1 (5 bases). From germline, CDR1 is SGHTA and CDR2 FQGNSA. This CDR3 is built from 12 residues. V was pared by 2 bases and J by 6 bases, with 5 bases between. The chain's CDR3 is CASSLQGQPQHF. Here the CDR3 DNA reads TGTGCCAGCAGCTTACAGGGTCAGCCCCAGCATTTT. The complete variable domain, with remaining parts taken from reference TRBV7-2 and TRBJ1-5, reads GAGVSQSPSNKVTEKGKDVELRCDPISGHTALYWYRQSLGQGLEFLIYFQGNSAPDKSGLPSDRFSAERTGGSVSTLTIQRTQQEDSAVYLCASSLQGQPQHFGDGTRLSIL.

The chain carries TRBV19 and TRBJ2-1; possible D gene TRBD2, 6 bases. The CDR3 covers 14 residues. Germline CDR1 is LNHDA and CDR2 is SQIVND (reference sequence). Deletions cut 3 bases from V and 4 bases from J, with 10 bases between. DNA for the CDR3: TGTGCCAGTAGTATCGCTAGCGTTTACAATGAGCAGTTCTTC. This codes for CASSIASVYNEQFF. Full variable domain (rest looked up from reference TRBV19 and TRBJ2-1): DGGITQSPKYLFRKEGQNVTLSCEQNLNHDAMYWYRQDPGQGLRLIYYSQIVNDFQKGDIAEGYSVSREKKESFPLTVTSAQKNPTAFYLCASSIASVYNEQFFGPGTRLTVL.